A single TCR beta chain is shown here with its context. Genomic DNA per cell subset filled all wells of several immunoSEQ plates. The data were produced by immunoSEQ multiplex PCR, yet TCRdb's version contains in-frame clones alone and is incomplete. Here the sample spans hundreds of thousands of clones, around 78% being singletons. The healthy adult donors were HIV-negative and reported no recent acute infections or vaccinations. Those who donated, Caucasian adults without exception, all lived in Nashville, Tennessee. Unsorted samples used some 89 million PBMCs for genomic DNA. This sample stems from a study of shared clonotypes between healthy human individuals. Sequencing input: PBMCs. The sequence came from a woman aged 40 to 50 in good health. Some clones in this sample may be carry-over from other donors' samples.

The CDR3 coding sequence is TGTGCCAGCAGTGATAGGACAGGGGTGAGCACAGATACGCAGTATTTT. Its translation: CASSDRTGVSTDTQYF. The chain is built from TRBV2 and TRBJ2-3; 9 nucleotides line up with TRBD1. The V gene's germline CDR1 is SNHLY and CDR2 FYNNEI. The CDR3 sequence is 16 residues long. Unmatched junction bases numbered 4, after V lost 3 bases and J lost 0 bases.